This T cell receptor beta chain was recovered during a study of neurological immune-mediated disorders. Study-level results: Private repertoires in all groups were suggested, as expanded clones shared no CDR3 amino acid sequences across subjects. The multiple sclerosis repertoire cluster showed no association with any clinical or MRI feature. The authors stated that larger cohorts are needed.

This CDR3 is built from 15 residues. V gave up 0 bases and J gave up 1 base, with 9 bases separating them. Germline V gives CDR1 SGHDN, CDR2 FVKESK. Time point in this sample: longitudinal time-point 2. Unsorted libraries were generated from 2 million PBMCs held at -80 degrees C. A note on this clonotype: Its antigen remains unknown.

The authors made cDNA by 5'RACE with 10-nucleotide random UMIs. From the 5' RACE reads, TCRdb called clonotypes with MiXCR, one entry per CDR3 protein. The sample shows about 80,000 distinct CDR3 sequences, 5.8% of them seen only once. The sequence came from a woman aged 60-70 years with multiple sclerosis. What was sequenced was PBMCs. This chain links TRBV14 with TRBJ1-1; D call uncertain. CDR3 loop: CASSQDPGGNTEAFF. Written as DNA, the CDR3 is TGTGCCAGCAGCCAAGATCCGGGTGGGAACACTGAAGCTTTCTTT.